This T cell receptor beta chain was sequenced in a study of T cells in Graves' hyperthyroidism and ophthalmopathy. Study-wide background: Any treatment followed the collection of peripheral blood at initial diagnosis.

The CDR3 is 13 amino acids. Germline loops: CDR1 DFQATT, CDR2 SNEGSKA (reference sequence). Trimming took 5 bases from V and 6 from J, leaving 17 bases between them. General study results and limits: Appearing also in blood were most of the thyroid clonotypes expanded above 0.001.

Notes on this clonotype: Its antigen is not identified.

Researchers amplified the TCR beta CDR3 regions from RNA transcripts. The HTBI set primed first-round TCR CDR3 RT-PCR. TCRdb re-derived calls from the multiplex PCR reads in MiXCR, one entry per CDR3 protein. Counted here are 450,000 to 650,000 distinct CDR3 sequences, approximately 15% occurring once; the ten biggest clones make up around 7%. The chain links TRBV20-1 to TRBJ2-7, with D hard to call. Sequenced material: blood. This sequence was found in a woman in her late teens or twenties with Graves' ophthalmopathy. CDR3 sequence reads: CSASSRVGGEQYF. The CDR3 DNA sequence: TGCAGTGCTTCGAGTCGTGTCGGTGGCGAGCAGTACTTC.